This T cell receptor beta chain comes out of a study of cytomegalovirus exposure and HLA in healthy donors. Whole-study results and caveats: Rare TCR sequences predominated, though certain public TCRs were found in many donors. In vitro, a few CMV-associated chains proved specific for CMV antigens.

Details on this clone: Its antigen is not known.

Libraries were prepared by immunoSEQ multiplex PCR; TCRdb keeps only in-frame clonotypes and omits some of them. The profile shows some 68,000 clones, around 97% of them singletons. The CDR3 is made up of 14 amino acids. V shed 3 bases, J shed 5 bases, and the junction held 4 bases outside the gene matches. Germline assignment: CDR1 SGHNT and CDR2 YYREEE (reference sequence). The source material was PBMCs. The receptor's source is a man younger than 30 in good health and CMV-seronegative. The genes are TRBV5-4 and TRBJ2-2; TRBD1 matches 7 bases. CDR3 region: CASSSLQGTGELFF. DNA of the CDR3: TGTGCCAGCAGCTCCTTACAGGGGACCGGGGAGCTGTTTTTT.